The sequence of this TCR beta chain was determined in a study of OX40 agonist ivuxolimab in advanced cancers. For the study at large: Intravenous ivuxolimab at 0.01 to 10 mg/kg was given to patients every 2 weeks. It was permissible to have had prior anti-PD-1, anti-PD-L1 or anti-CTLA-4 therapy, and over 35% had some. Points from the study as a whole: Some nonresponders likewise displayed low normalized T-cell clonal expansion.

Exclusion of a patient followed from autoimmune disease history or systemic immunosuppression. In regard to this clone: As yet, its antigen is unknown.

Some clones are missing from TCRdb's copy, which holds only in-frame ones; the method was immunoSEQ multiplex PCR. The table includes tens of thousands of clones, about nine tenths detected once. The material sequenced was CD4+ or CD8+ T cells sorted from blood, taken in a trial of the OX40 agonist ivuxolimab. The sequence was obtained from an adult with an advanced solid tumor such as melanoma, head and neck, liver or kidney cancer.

CDR3 bases: TGTGCCAGCAGTTCCCCCGGGACAGGGGTCTCCAATGAGCAGTTCTTC. Protein: CASSSPGTGVSNEQFF. V gene TRBV6-6 combines with J gene TRBJ2-1; 10 bases map to TRBD1. Germline V gives CDR1 MNHNY, CDR2 SVGAGI (reference sequence). With 4 bases clipped from V and 6 bases from J, the junction kept 9 bases outside the gene matches. The CDR3 is made up of 16 amino acids.